This TCR beta chain was retrieved from a study of T cell responses to AZD1222 COVID-19 vaccine. Clones were read by immunoSEQ multiplex PCR, and TCRdb kept only the in-frame ones, dropping some. Seen here are fewer than 200,000 clones, roughly nine tenths observed once, and the top ten hold 3.6%. The germline V gene has CDR1 DFQATT and CDR2 SNEGSKA (reference sequence). CDR3 size: 12 residues. The V end lost 3 bases, the J end lost 10 bases, and 13 bases lay between the germline ends. The study, taken as a whole, reports: Baseline testing showed seropositivity in only 6 or 7 AZD1222 recipients. The breadth and depth of Spike-specific TCRs increased once two AZD1222 doses had been given. Donors in the cohort were predominantly white British and more often female, and clonal diversity was possibly underestimated.

Of note for this clone: Antigen specificity is unknown.

The TCR sequence derives from an adult who received the MenACWY meningococcal vaccine as a control. This chain links TRBV20-1 with TRBJ2-1; the D call may be TRBD1 or TRBD2 (5 bases each). The source was peripheral blood, collected 28 days after the second dose of the MenACWY control vaccine. CDR3 sequence: CSASGTGWEQFF. CDR3 DNA: TGCAGTGCTAGTGGGACGGGTTGGGAGCAGTTCTTC.